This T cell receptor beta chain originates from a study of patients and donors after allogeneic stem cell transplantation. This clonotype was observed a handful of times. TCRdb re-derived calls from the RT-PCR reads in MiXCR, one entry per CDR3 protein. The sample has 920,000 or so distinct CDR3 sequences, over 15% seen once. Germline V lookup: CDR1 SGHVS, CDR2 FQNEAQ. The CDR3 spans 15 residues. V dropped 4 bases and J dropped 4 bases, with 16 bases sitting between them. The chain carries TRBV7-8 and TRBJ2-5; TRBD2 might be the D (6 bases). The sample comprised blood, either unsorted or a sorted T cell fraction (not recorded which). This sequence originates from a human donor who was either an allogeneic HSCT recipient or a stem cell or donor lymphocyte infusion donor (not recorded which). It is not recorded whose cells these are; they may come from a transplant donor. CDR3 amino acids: CASSSQGGGVETQYF. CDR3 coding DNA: TGTGCCAGCAGCTCCCAGGGTGGAGGGGTAGAGACCCAGTACTTC.